These T cell receptor beta chains were read from a single sample in a study of shared clonotypes between healthy human individuals. TCRdb's copy holds only in-frame clones and misses some; the assay was immunoSEQ multiplex PCR. The sample includes 950,000 to 1,100,000 clones, more than 65% seen only once; the top ten take about 1.5%. What was sequenced was memory CD4+ T cells sorted from blood. Receptors were obtained from a man younger than 30 in good health. Each CDR3 is given with its conserved first and last residue. A D gene is named only where the DNA matches it firmly. Clone size is not always given. Where it is, it says once, few, many or a class for expanded clones.

clone_size,v_call,j_call,d_call,cdr3_nt,cdr3_aa
-,TRBV18,TRBJ1-1,-,TGTGCCAGCTCTCGGACCCGAGAGAGCCCGACACCAAACACTGAAGCTTTCTTT,CASSRTRESPTPNTEAFF
once,TRBV6-1,TRBJ2-2,-,TGTGCCAGCGGCAGGGACCGGGAGCTGTTTTTT,CASGRDRELFF
-,TRBV7-9,TRBJ2-3,-,TGTGCCAGCAGCTTAGAGGGCCGTACAGATACGCAGTATTTT,CASSLEGRTDTQYF
once,TRBV14,TRBJ2-1,-,TGTGCCAGCAGCGTGTCGCACGCGACGCAGTTCTTC,CASSVSHATQFF
few,TRBV28,TRBJ2-1,-,TGTGCCAGCAGGGGACCCCATGAGCAGTTCTTC,CASRGPHEQFF
once,TRBV28,TRBJ2-7,-,TGTGCCAGCAGTTTTGTCGGGGCCTCCTACGAGCAGTACTTC,CASSFVGASYEQYF
-,TRBV19,TRBJ2-7,TRBD1,TGTGCCAGTAGTATCCCGGACAGGGCCTACGAGCAGTACTTC,CASSIPDRAYEQYF
-,TRBV28,TRBJ2-3,-,TGTGCCAGCAGGCCACAGGGCACAGATACGCAGTATTTT,CASRPQGTDTQYF
once,TRBV7-2,TRBJ1-2,TRBD1,TGTGCCAGCAGTCCGGGGGGACCGGGACAGCGCTATGGCTACACCTTC,CASSPGGPGQRYGYTF
-,TRBV4-3,TRBJ2-7,-,TGCGCCAGCAGCCAAGATCGAACCAGTAGGGTCGAGCAGTACTTC,CASSQDRTSRVEQYF
-,TRBV19,TRBJ1-1,TRBD1,TGTGCCAGTAGTACCGGACAGGGCTACACTGAAGCTTTCTTT,CASSTGQGYTEAFF
once,TRBV2,TRBJ2-6,-,TGTGCCAGCGGGGCCAACGTCCTGACTTTC,CASGANVLTF
-,TRBV27,TRBJ2-7,TRBD1,TGTGCCAGCAGTTTGGGACAGACCCCCTACGAGCAGTACTTC,CASSLGQTPYEQYF
-,TRBV30,TRBJ2-1,-,TGTGCCTGGAGTTATGAGGACAGGCAGTTCTTC,CAWSYEDRQFF
-,TRBV27,TRBJ1-5,TRBD1,TGTGCCAGCAGCCCCCTGGGACAGGGAAGCAATCAGCCCCAGCATTTT,CASSPLGQGSNQPQHF
-,TRBV7-2,TRBJ2-5,TRBD2,TGTGCCAGCAGCATAGGGGTGGCGGGAGGGTTTGGGGAGACCCAGTACTTC,CASSIGVAGGFGETQYF
-,TRBV5-1,TRBJ2-7,-,TGCGCCAGCAGCTTGGGTTTTCCGAGCTCCTACGAGCAGTACTTC,CASSLGFPSSYEQYF
few,TRBV5-4,TRBJ1-1,-,TGTGCCAGCAGCTTGGAACTAGGGCGAAACACTGAAGCTTTCTTT,CASSLELGRNTEAFF
-,TRBV7-2,TRBJ1-1,-,TGTGCCAGCAGCCTGAGAGGGCAGATAGCTTTCTTT,CASSLRGQIAFF
-,TRBV2,TRBJ1-2,-,TGTGCCAGCAGTGAGGAAGAGGGTCCCTGGGGCTATGGCTACACCTTC,CASSEEEGPWGYGYTF
-,TRBV29-1,TRBJ2-5,TRBD2,TGCAGCGTTGAACTAGCGGGGGGGTTGGAGACCCAGTACTTC,CSVELAGGLETQYF
-,TRBV7-3,TRBJ2-6,-,TGTGCCAGCAGCTTAGATTACTCTGGGGCCAACGTCCTGACTTTC,CASSLDYSGANVLTF
-,TRBV5-1,TRBJ2-1,-,TGCGCCAGCAGCCCCCCCCAGAGTTACAATGAGCAGTTCTTC,CASSPPQSYNEQFF
few,TRBV5-1,TRBJ2-1,TRBD2,TGCGCCAGCAGGCCGACTAGCGGGAGTATTAATGAGCAGTTCTTC,CASRPTSGSINEQFF
-,TRBV6-6,TRBJ1-1,-,TGTGCCAGCAGTCTGACAGGACCTGAAGCTTTCTTT,CASSLTGPEAFF
-,TRBV2,TRBJ1-1,-,TGTGCCAGCGGAGGTTTTATGAACACTGAAGCTTTCTTT,CASGGFMNTEAFF
-,TRBV2,TRBJ1-5,TRBD1,TGTGCCAGTCAGGGACAGAGGGAGCCCCAGCATTTT,CASQGQREPQHF
-,TRBV6-1,TRBJ1-2,-,TGTGCCAGCAGTGAAACTGGGGACTATGGCTACACCTTC,CASSETGDYGYTF
-,TRBV27,TRBJ2-7,TRBD2,TGTGCCAGCAGTTCCCCGGGACTAGCGGCATACGAGCAGTACTTC,CASSSPGLAAYEQYF
-,TRBV20-1,TRBJ1-1,-,TGCAGTGCTAGAGCGGGGATGGAAGCTTTCTTT,CSARAGMEAFF
-,TRBV18,TRBJ2-3,TRBD2,TGTGCCAGCTCACCACAGGGACTAGCGGTTCTAAATACGCAGTATTTT,CASSPQGLAVLNTQYF
-,TRBV5-4,TRBJ2-7,TRBD2,TGTGCCAGCAGCTTCTCTAGCGGGAGGGCCGACTACGAGCAGTACTTC,CASSFSSGRADYEQYF
-,TRBV5-1,TRBJ2-7,-,TGCGCCAGCAGCTTGGCCCCAGGGCCCTCCTACGAGCAGTACTTC,CASSLAPGPSYEQYF
-,TRBV10-2,TRBJ1-2,-,TGCGCCAGCAGTGAAGGGGGGTGGAACTATGGCTACACCTTC,CASSEGGWNYGYTF
-,TRBV30,TRBJ1-1,-,TGTGCCTGGGCGGGACTTTTGAACACTGAAGCTTTCTTT,CAWAGLLNTEAFF
-,TRBV7-9,TRBJ2-4,TRBD1,TGTGCCAGCAGCTTCTCGACAGGGAACATTCAGTACTTC,CASSFSTGNIQYF
many,TRBV19,TRBJ2-3,-,TGTGCCAGTAGTACAGATACGCAGTATTTT,CASSTDTQYF
once,TRBV15,TRBJ2-7,TRBD1,TGTGCCACCAGCAGAGAGAGGGGGCTACTTTCCGGGGAGCAGTACTTC,CATSRERGLLSGEQYF
-,TRBV7-9,TRBJ1-4,TRBD1,TGTGCCAGCAGCTTAGGGACAGGTTATGAAAAACTGTTTTTT,CASSLGTGYEKLFF
few,TRBV28,TRBJ1-2,-,TGTGCCAGCAGTTCGCCTGGATATGGCTACACCTTC,CASSSPGYGYTF
-,TRBV29-1,TRBJ2-5,TRBD1,TGCAGCGCCCGACAGGGCCAAGAGACCCAGTACTTC,CSARQGQETQYF
-,TRBV6-1,TRBJ2-7,-,TGTGCCAGCAGTGATAAACAGGGACTCTCCTACGAGCAGTACTTC,CASSDKQGLSYEQYF
many,TRBV29-1,TRBJ1-1,TRBD1,TGCAGCGTCACGACAGGGGGGAACACTGAAGCTTTCTTT,CSVTTGGNTEAFF
few,TRBV7-2,TRBJ2-1,TRBD2,TGTGCCAGCAGCTTAACTAGCGACCTAATATATGAGCAGTTCTTC,CASSLTSDLIYEQFF